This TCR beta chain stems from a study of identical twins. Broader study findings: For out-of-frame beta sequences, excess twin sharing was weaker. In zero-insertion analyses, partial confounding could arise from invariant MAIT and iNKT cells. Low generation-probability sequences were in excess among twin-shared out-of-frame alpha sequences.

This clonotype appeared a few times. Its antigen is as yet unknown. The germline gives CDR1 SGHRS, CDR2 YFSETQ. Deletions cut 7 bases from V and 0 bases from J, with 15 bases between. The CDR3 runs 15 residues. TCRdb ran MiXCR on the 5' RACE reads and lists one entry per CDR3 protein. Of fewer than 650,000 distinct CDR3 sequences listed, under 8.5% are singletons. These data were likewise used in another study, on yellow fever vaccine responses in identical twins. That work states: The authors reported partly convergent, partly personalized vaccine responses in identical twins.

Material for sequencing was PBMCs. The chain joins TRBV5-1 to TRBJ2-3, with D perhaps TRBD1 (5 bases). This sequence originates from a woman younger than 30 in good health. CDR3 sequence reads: CASRWGSSSTDTQYF. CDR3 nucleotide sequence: TGCGCCAGCCGCTGGGGCTCTTCTAGCACAGATACGCAGTATTTT. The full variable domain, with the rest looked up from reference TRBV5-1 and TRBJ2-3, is KAGVTQTPRYLIKTRGQQVTLSCSPISGHRSVSWYQQTPGQGLQFLFEYFSETQRNKGNFPGRFSGRQFSNSRSEMNVSTLELGDSALYLCASRWGSSSTDTQYFGPGTRLTVL.